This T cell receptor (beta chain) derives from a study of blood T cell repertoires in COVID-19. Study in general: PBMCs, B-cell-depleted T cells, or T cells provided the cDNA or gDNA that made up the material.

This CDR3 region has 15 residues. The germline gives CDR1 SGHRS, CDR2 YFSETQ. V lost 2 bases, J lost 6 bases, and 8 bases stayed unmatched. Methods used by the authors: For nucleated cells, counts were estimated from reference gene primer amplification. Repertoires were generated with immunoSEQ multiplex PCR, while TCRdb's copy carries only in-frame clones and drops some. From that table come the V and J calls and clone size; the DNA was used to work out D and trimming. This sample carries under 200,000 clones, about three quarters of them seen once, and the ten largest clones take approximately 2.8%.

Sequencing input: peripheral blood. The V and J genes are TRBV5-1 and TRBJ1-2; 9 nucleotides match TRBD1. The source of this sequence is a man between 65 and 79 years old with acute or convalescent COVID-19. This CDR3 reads CASSLGGQGNDGYTF. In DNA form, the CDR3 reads TGCGCCAGCAGCTTAGGAGGACAGGGGAATGATGGCTACACCTTC. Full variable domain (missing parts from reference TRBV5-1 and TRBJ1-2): KAGVTQTPRYLIKTRGQQVTLSCSPISGHRSVSWYQQTPGQGLQFLFEYFSETQRNKGNFPGRFSGRQFSNSRSEMNVSTLELGDSALYLCASSLGGQGNDGYTFGSGTRLTVV.